This entry concerns a single T cell receptor beta chain. The data stem from a study of blood T cell repertoires in COVID-19. Measured with immunoSEQ multiplex PCR; TCRdb has only the in-frame clones, and not every one. The sample shows 200,000 to 250,000 clones, approximately 82% of them seen only once. The germline V gene encodes CDR1 MNHNY and CDR2 SVGAGI (reference sequence). V shed 0 bases and J shed 6 bases, with 3 bases lying between them. CDR3 length: 12 residues. The source is a human donor in a cohort sampled during active COVID-19. The sequenced sample consisted of peripheral blood. This chain links TRBV6-6 with TRBJ2-1; no clear D gene. The CDR3 nucleotides are TGTGCCAGCAGTTACTCCCTCAATGAGCAGTTCTTC. Translating it yields CASSYSLNEQFF.